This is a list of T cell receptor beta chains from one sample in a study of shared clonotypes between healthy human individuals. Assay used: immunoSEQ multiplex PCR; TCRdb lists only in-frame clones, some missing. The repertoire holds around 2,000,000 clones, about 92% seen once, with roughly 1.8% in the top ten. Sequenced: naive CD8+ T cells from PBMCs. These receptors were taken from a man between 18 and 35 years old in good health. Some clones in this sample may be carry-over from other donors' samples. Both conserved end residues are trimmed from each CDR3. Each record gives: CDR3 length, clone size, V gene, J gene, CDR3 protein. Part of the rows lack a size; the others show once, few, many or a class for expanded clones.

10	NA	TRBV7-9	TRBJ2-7	ASSFTLSEQY
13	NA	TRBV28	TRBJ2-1	ASSLFVSSYNEQF
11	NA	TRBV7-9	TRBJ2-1	ASSLEGGRDKF
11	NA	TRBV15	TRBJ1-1	ATSKRGIPEAF
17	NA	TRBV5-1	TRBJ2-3	ASSPLGLAGLSRADTQY
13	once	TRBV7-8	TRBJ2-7	ASSLEVGYNGEQY
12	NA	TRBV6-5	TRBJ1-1	ASSEDRAWTEAF
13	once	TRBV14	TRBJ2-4	ARDRVERAKNIQY
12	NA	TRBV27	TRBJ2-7	ASSPGTGDYEQY
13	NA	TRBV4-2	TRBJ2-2	ASSQRQGAGGELF
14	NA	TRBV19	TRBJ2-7	ASSIGDRVFSYEQY
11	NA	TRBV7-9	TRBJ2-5	ASSFTGGETQY
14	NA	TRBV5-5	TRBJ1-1	ASSFYEVERNTEAF
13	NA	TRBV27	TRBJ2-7	ASSLSRGPSYEQY
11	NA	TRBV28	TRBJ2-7	ASSLNPTYEQY
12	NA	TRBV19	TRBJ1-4	ASSVRARGEKLF
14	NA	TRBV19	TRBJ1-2	ASSADRGLPFRGYT
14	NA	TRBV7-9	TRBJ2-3	ASSFVTAGAGNTQY
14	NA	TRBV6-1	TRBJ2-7	ASSEAVADTSYEQY
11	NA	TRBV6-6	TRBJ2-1	ASMIAGYNEQF
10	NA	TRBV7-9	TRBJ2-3	ATGHFTDTQY
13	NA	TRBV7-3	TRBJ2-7	ASSLSGRDLDEQY
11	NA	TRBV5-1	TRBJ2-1	ASIPEGYNEQF
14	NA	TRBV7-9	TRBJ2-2	ASSPRGGSSTGELF
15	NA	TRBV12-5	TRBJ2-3	ASGFFPQDSSQDTQY
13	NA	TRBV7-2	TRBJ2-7	ASRTARSASYEQY
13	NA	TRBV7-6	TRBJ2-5	ASSWEAGGGETQY
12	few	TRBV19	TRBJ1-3	ARHRFLSGNTIY
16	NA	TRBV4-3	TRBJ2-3	ASSQGVRPRPLTDTQY
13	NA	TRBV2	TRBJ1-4	ASSEALGVNEKLF
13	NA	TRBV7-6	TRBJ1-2	ASSLGQGGTYGYT
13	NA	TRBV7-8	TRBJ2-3	ASSLAVGLTDTQY
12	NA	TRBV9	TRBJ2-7	ASSVGLAGDEQY
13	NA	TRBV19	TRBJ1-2	ASSPVLASNYGYT
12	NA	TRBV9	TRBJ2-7	ASSPGQGAEEQY
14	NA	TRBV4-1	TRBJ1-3	ASSQGRAGGKNTIY
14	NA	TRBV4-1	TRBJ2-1	ASSHTSGGSYNEQF
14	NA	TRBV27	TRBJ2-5	ASSWDPSGEGETQY
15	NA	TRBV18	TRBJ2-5	ASSPVRLAGVVETQY
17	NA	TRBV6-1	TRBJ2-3	ASSDRLADGRFESDTQY
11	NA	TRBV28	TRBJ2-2	GSGGKYTGELF
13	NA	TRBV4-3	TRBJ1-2	ASSQDRGQGYGYT
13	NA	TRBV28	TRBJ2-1	ASRLGTSSYNEQF
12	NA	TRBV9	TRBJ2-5	ASSPWGGGETQY
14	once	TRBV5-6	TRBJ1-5	ASSYGTGVSLIGQH
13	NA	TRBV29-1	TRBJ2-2	SALVTETNTGELF